This TCR beta chain was sequenced in a study of blood T cells in healthy people across ages. A note on this clonotype: The germline gene is not matched at one end of the junction; a read error may be the cause.

The CDR3 has 13 amino acids. Primed by a sample-barcoded 5' primer and a J-beta primer mix, a second PCR proceeded for roughly 6 to 12 cycles. With 12 random nucleotides, a template-switch adaptor tagged each individual cDNA molecule. MiXCR, applied by TCRdb to the 5' RACE reads, yields one record per CDR3 protein. The repertoire holds about 780,000 distinct CDR3 sequences, under 80% seen once, with 28% in the top ten. Isolated per sample were at least 7 million PBMCs. The gene calls are TRBV12-3 or TRBV12-4 and TRBJ1-1; D is unresolved. The specimen sequenced was blood. This receptor was taken from a man aged 25 to 40 in good health. CDR3 residues: CASSVARSTEAFF. CDR3 in DNA: TGTGCCAGCAGTGTAGCGAGGAGCACTGAAGCTTTCTTT.